Each of the 22 T cell receptor beta chains below was sequenced from the same sample in a study of T-cell memory formation after mild COVID-19. TCRdb processed the 5' RACE reads anew with MiXCR; each CDR3 protein has one entry. The table has approximately 210,000 distinct CDR3 sequences, over 9.5% seen once; the top ten hold 3%. The source material was PBMCs or a T cell subset sorted from them (not recorded which). The receptors derive from a man aged 18 to 30 who had mild COVID-19 (a few samples of this study predate the infection). Cell type and time point are not known.

This clonotype has only a few counts. V usage is TRBV5-1 and J usage is TRBJ2-1; no clear D. Trimming removed 5 bases from V and 5 bases from J, with 8 bases in between. The germline gives CDR1 SGHRS, CDR2 YFSETQ. The CDR3 totals 12 residues. CDR3: CASRVSNNEQFF. For the CDR3, the DNA is TGCGCCAGCAGGGTCAGCAACAATGAGCAGTTCTTC.

This clonotype has only a few counts. The chain uses TRBV2 and TRBJ1-5; D is undetermined. Germline-derived CDR1 and CDR2 are SNHLY and FYNNEI. The germline V and J ends were trimmed by 7 bases and 7 bases, with 11 bases remaining between them. The CDR3 spans 12 residues. The chain's CDR3 is CASMSGRQPQHF. CDR3 sequence (DNA): TGTGCCAGCATGTCCGGGCGGCAGCCCCAGCATTTT.

This clonotype turned up a few times. The chain has TRBV4-1 and TRBJ1-2, with D perhaps matching TRBD1 (6 bases). Deletions cut 5 bases from V and 8 bases from J, with 27 bases between. Looked up from germline, CDR1 is MGHRA and CDR2 is YSYEKL. The CDR3 has 17 residues. The CDR3 region is CASSIGGGRTPIRGYTF. The CDR3 DNA reads as TGCGCCAGCAGCATCGGCGGGGGGCGGACGCCCATCCGGGGCTACACCTTC.

A few counts support this clonotype. J is TRBJ2-3 and V is TRBV7-8; TRBD2 aligns across 11 bases. V shed 6 bases and J 0 bases; nucleotides not matched to a gene: 8. CDR3 size: 17 residues. From germline, CDR1 is SGHVS and CDR2 FQNEAQ. The chain's CDR3 is CASSRLAGTLSTDTQYF. CDR3 nucleotides: TGTGCCAGCAGTCGACTAGCGGGGACCCTTAGCACAGATACGCAGTATTTT.

A note on this clonotype: With a much larger clone just one base away, this may be a read error. The rearrangement uses TRBV7-3 and TRBJ2-1; D ambiguous. Germline assignment: CDR1 SGHTA and CDR2 FQGTGA. The CDR3 runs to 14 residues. Trimming shortened V by 2 bases and J by 0 bases, and 5 bases separated the two germline ends. The CDR3 reads CASSLSGSYNEQFF. Here the CDR3 DNA reads TGTGCCAGCAGCTTATCAGGCTCCTACAATGAGCAGTTCTTC.

This clonotype was seen at least ten times. The J gene is TRBJ2-7, the V gene TRBV7-2; TRBD2 is a possible D gene (6 bases). Germline V CDR1 and CDR2: SGHTA, FQGNSA. The V end lost 10 bases, the J end lost 0 bases, and 16 bases lay between the germline ends. CDR3 length equals 14 residues. The CDR3 sequence: CATQARGSSYEQYF. The CDR3 DNA is TGTGCCACCCAAGCTCGGGGGAGCTCCTACGAGCAGTACTTC.

This clonotype was seen more than once but under ten times. J is TRBJ2-1 and V is TRBV7-3, with 8 bases identical to TRBD2. Per the germline V gene, CDR1 is SGHTA and CDR2 is FQGTGA. The trim removed 5 bases at V and 6 bases at J, leaving 12 bases unmatched. The CDR3 covers 16 residues. The chain's CDR3 is CASSPYAGGRGNEQFF. CDR3 coding DNA: TGTGCCAGCAGCCCCTACGCGGGGGGCCGGGGCAATGAGCAGTTCTTC.

This clonotype occurred many times. The chain carries TRBV20-1 and TRBJ2-3; no reliable D call. CDR1 and CDR2 (germline): DFQATT, SNEGSKA (reference sequence). The length of the CDR3 is 14 residues. Trimming left V 0 bases short and J 0 bases short, with 7 bases between. The CDR3 loop is CSARDSTSTDTQYF. DNA for the CDR3: TGCAGTGCTAGAGATTCCACTAGCACAGATACGCAGTATTTT.

The J gene is TRBJ2-5, the V gene TRBV5-1; 10 positions agree with TRBD2. The length of the CDR3 is 16 residues. V lost 0 bases to trimming and J lost 3 bases; unmatched junction nucleotides: 5. Looked up from germline, CDR1 is SGHRS and CDR2 is YFSETQ. CDR3 DNA sequence: TGCGCCAGCAGCTTGGGAGCAGCGGGGGGGGAAGAGACCCAGTACTTC. Translated: CASSLGAAGGEETQYF.

The V call is TRBV5-1, the J call TRBJ2-7, with 8 positions matching TRBD1. The junction had 8 bases not matched to a gene; V was cut back by 4 bases and J by 2 bases. From germline, CDR1 is SGHRS and CDR2 YFSETQ. CDR3 size: 15 residues. CDR3 bases: TGCGCCAGCAGCGAGATGGACAGGGCGCCCTACGAGCAGTACTTC. This codes for CASSEMDRAPYEQYF.

The chain uses TRBV4-3 and TRBJ1-6; possible D gene TRBD1, 6 bases. The CDR3 covers 15 residues. The germline V gene encodes CDR1 LGHNA and CDR2 YSLEER. Between the trimmed V and J ends, which lost 1 base and 7 bases, there was a span of 11 bases. This CDR3 is CASSQGHRANSPLHF. The CDR3 DNA follows: TGCGCCAGCAGCCAAGGCCACAGGGCGAATTCACCCCTCCACTTT.

The chain is built from TRBV7-2 and TRBJ2-1; D is unresolved. Trimming cost V 6 bases and J 0 bases, with 9 bases left between them. The V gene's germline CDR1 is SGHTA and CDR2 FQGNSA. CDR3 length: 14 amino acids. CDR3: CASSQQSSYNEQFF. CDR3 sequence (DNA): TGTGCCAGCAGTCAACAGAGCTCCTACAATGAGCAGTTCTTC.

This clonotype was counted only a few times. V usage is TRBV7-2 and J usage is TRBJ1-2; 8 bases agree with TRBD1. The CDR3 runs 15 residues. The trim removed 7 bases at V and 1 base at J, leaving 8 bases unmatched. Germline CDR1 is SGHTA and CDR2 is FQGNSA. Here the CDR3 reads CASTLQTGDNYGYTF. The CDR3 coding sequence is TGTGCCAGCACGCTCCAGACAGGGGATAACTATGGCTACACCTTC.

This clonotype was seen only a few times. This rearrangement joins TRBV5-1 to TRBJ2-3, with 8 nucleotides matching TRBD2. V lost 0 bases, J lost 6 bases, and 3 bases stayed unmatched. CDR1 SGHRS and CDR2 YFSETQ come from the germline V gene. The CDR3 runs 14 residues. The CDR3 region is CASSLASGPDTQYF. The CDR3 DNA reads TGCGCCAGCAGCTTGGCTAGCGGGCCTGATACGCAGTATTTT.

The chain is built from TRBV11-1 and TRBJ2-1; D not certain. The germline gives CDR1 SGHAT, CDR2 FQDESV (reference sequence). Between the trimmed V and J ends, which lost 1 base and 15 bases, there was a span of 10 bases. This CDR3 is 11 amino acids long. In nucleotides, the CDR3 is TGTGCCAGCAGCTTAGGGGGAAAGCGGTTCTTC. Amino acid sequence: CASSLGGKRFF.

V and J are TRBV18 and TRBJ2-7; D unresolved. The V end was cut by 2 bases, the J end by 2 bases, with 10 bases between. This CDR3 spans 14 amino acids. Germline loops: CDR1 KGHSH, CDR2 LQKENI. CDR3 nucleotides: TGTGCCAGCTCACCAAGTGACGGACCCTACGAGCAGTACTTC. This translates into CASSPSDGPYEQYF.

Only a few counts were recorded for this clonotype. V and J are TRBV9 and TRBJ1-3; D gene unclear. The CDR3 consists of 15 residues. Trimming took off 0 bases at V and 0 bases at J, with 7 bases between the two ends. CDR1 is SGDLS and CDR2 is YYNGEE in the germline V gene. In DNA, the CDR3 is TGTGCCAGCAGCGTAGAGTGGTACTCTGGAAACACCATATATTTT. This gives the protein CASSVEWYSGNTIYF.

The V call is TRBV7-9, the J call TRBJ2-5; no clear D. V was clipped by 0 bases and J by 4 bases, with 9 bases between them. The CDR3 totals 14 residues. Germline-derived CDR1 and CDR2 are SEHNR and FQNEAQ (reference sequence). The CDR3 here is CASSLAEGRETQYF. Here the CDR3 DNA reads TGTGCCAGCAGCTTAGCGGAAGGGCGAGAGACCCAGTACTTC.

This clonotype has just one count. This may be a read error: a much more frequent sequence differs by one nucleotide. V and J are TRBV12-3 or TRBV12-4 and TRBJ1-1; D gene ambiguous. With 9 bases removed from V and 7 bases from J, the gap between germline ends came to 15 bases. This CDR3 has 12 residues. The CDR3 DNA sequence: TGTGCCAGAAGCTCCCCAGGCGGTGAAGCTTTCTTT. The encoded protein is CARSSPGGEAFF.

The rearrangement links TRBV7-2 to TRBJ1-6; D is perhaps TRBD1 (5 bases). V was trimmed by 2 bases and J by 9 bases, leaving 14 bases between them. This CDR3 is 15 amino acids long. The germline V gene has CDR1 SGHTA and CDR2 FQGNSA. DNA for the CDR3: TGTGCCAGCAGCTTAATGGGGGTGCTAGGTTCACCCCTCCACTTT. The encoded protein is CASSLMGVLGSPLHF.

The chain is built from TRBV7-2 and TRBJ2-3; 9 bases line up with TRBD1. CDR1 SGHTA and CDR2 FQGNSA come from the germline V gene. The J segment lost 6 bases and the V segment lost 4 bases, leaving 11 bases of the junction unmatched. The CDR3 runs 16 residues. The CDR3 bases are TGTGCCAGCAGCTCGGGGACAGGGATGTTCAGGGATACGCAGTATTTT. This translates into CASSSGTGMFRDTQYF. Using reference TRBV7-2 and TRBJ2-3 for the parts outside the CDR3, the full variable domain is GAGVSQSPSNKVTEKGKDVELRCDPISGHTALYWYRQSLGQGLEFLIYFQGNSAPDKSGLPSDRFSAERTGGSVSTLTIQRTQQEDSAVYLCASSSGTGMFRDTQYFGPGTRLTVL.

This clonotype appeared a few times. The chain is built from TRBV7-9 and TRBJ1-6; D is ambiguous. Germline-derived CDR1 and CDR2 are SEHNR and FQNEAQ (reference sequence). There are 13 residues in the CDR3. Trimming stripped 3 bases from V and 13 bases from J, with 13 bases between. The CDR3, as DNA: TGTGCCAGCAGCTTCGGTCCCCCAGGCCCCCTCCACTTT. Protein: CASSFGPPGPLHF.